The rows below give T cell receptor beta chains drawn from one sample of a study of radiotherapy plus CTLA-4 blockade in lung cancer. The method was immunoSEQ multiplex PCR; TCRdb's version includes in-frame clones alone and lacks a portion of them. The data contain some 78,000 clones, more than 75% of them seen just once; the ten biggest clones take up 0.87%. The source was peripheral blood, collected from a patient treated with radiotherapy plus ipilimumab. The receptor source for this set is a human donor with non-small cell lung cancer who had stable disease on radiotherapy plus ipilimumab. The CDR3 runs from the conserved cysteine through the conserved F or W. Fields, in order: D gene, J gene, V gene, clone size, CDR3 DNA, CDR3 protein. D genes are given only for firm matches. The size entry is marked missing in some rows and otherwise reads once, few, many or a size class.

>-|TRBJ2-7|TRBV6-5|-
TGTGCCAGCAGTGTAAGGACGGGCACCTACGAGCAGTACTTC
CASSVRTGTYEQYF
>TRBD1|TRBJ2-7|TRBV5-1|-
TGCGCCAGCAGCTTGGGAGGACAGGGCGACGAGCAGTACTTC
CASSLGGQGDEQYF
>-|TRBJ2-3|TRBV7-6|-
TGTGCCAGCAGCTTAAGTCGGGCAGTCACAGATACGCAGTATTTT
CASSLSRAVTDTQYF
>TRBD1|TRBJ2-5|TRBV6-5|-
TGTGCCAGCAGTTACTCGACAGGGGGCTCAGGGGAGACCCAGTACTTC
CASSYSTGGSGETQYF
>-|TRBJ2-1|TRBV5-1|-
TGCGCCAGCAGCTTCCCCGCCGCCCGGATTGCCTACAATGAGCAGTTCTTC
CASSFPAARIAYNEQFF
>TRBD2|TRBJ2-3|TRBV19|-
TGTGCCAGTAGTAAAACTAGCGGGGGGCCTCGCAGCACAGATACGCAGTATTTT
CASSKTSGGPRSTDTQYF
>-|TRBJ1-5|TRBV28|-
TGTGCCAGCAGCCCAGACACGGGAGGGCTTCAGCCCCAGCATTTT
CASSPDTGGLQPQHF
>TRBD1|TRBJ2-1|TRBV9|-
TGTGCCAGCAGCGCCGGGACAGGGAGTTTCAATGAGCAGTTCTTC
CASSAGTGSFNEQFF
>TRBD2|TRBJ2-7|TRBV2|-
TGTGCCAGCAGGTCACCCGGACTAGCGGGAGTCGGGGAGCAGTACTTC
CASRSPGLAGVGEQYF
>-|TRBJ1-1|TRBV6-6|-
TGTGCCAGCAGTTCATTATCGGGACGGATAGAAGCTTTCTTT
CASSSLSGRIEAFF
>-|TRBJ1-2|TRBV4-1|-
TGCGCCAGCAGCCAAGAAAGGCGCACCAGCTATGGCTACACCTTC
CASSQERRTSYGYTF
>-|TRBJ2-1|TRBV12-5|once
TGTGCTAGTGGGCCAAGGGGGTCTGAGCAGTTCTTC
CASGPRGSEQFF
>-|TRBJ2-4|TRBV5-4|-
TGTGCCAGCAGCTCGGGGGCTAGGGGCAAAAACATTCAGTACTTC
CASSSGARGKNIQYF
>-|TRBJ1-5|TRBV30|-
TGTGCCTGGAGTGCTTTAACAGCCAATCAGCCCCAGCATTTT
CAWSALTANQPQHF
>TRBD1|TRBJ1-1|TRBV5-1|-
TGCGCCAGCAGCTTGGAGACAGGGGGGCCTACTGAAGCTTTCTTT
CASSLETGGPTEAFF
>-|TRBJ2-6|TRBV5-6|-
TGTGCCAGCAGCAGGATTACAGGATCTGGGGCCAACGTCCTGACTTTC
CASSRITGSGANVLTF
>-|TRBJ2-1|TRBV5-5|-
TGTGCCAGCAGCTTGGGGGATAGCCTTTTAGGCAATGAGCAGTTCTTC
CASSLGDSLLGNEQFF
>-|TRBJ2-7|TRBV5-6|-
TGTGCCAGCAGCCTCCTTAGGCCCTACGAGCAGTACTTC
CASSLLRPYEQYF
>-|TRBJ1-6|TRBV6-9|-
TGTGCCAGCAGTCAGCTACGGTTTTCTAATTCACCCCTCCACTTT
CASSQLRFSNSPLHF
>TRBD1|TRBJ2-2|TRBV5-8|few
TGTGCCAGCAGCCTGGACAGGTCTGGGGGCACCGGGGAGCTGTTTTTT
CASSLDRSGGTGELFF
>-|TRBJ1-2|TRBV21-1|-
TGTGCCAGCAGCCCATTAGGGCGGGACAGGGGCCATGGCTACACCTTC
CASSPLGRDRGHGYTF
>-|TRBJ1-1|TRBV27|-
TGTGCCAGCAGTAGGGTACCTGAAGCTTTCTTT
CASSRVPEAFF
>TRBD1|TRBJ2-7|TRBV28|-
TGTGCCAGCAGAGGGGACAGACGCTCCTACGAGCAGTACTTC
CASRGDRRSYEQYF
>TRBD1|TRBJ1-2|TRBV13|-
TGTGCCAGCAGCCTGTGGGGCGGGACAGCTTCTAACTATGGCTACACCTTC
CASSLWGGTASNYGYTF
>-|TRBJ2-7|TRBV6-1|few
TGTGCCAGCAGTGAATCACACAGGAGCTCCTACGAGCAGTACTTC
CASSESHRSSYEQYF
>TRBD1|TRBJ2-7|TRBV11-2|-
TGTGCCAGCAGCCCCCAGACAGGGCCCCACGAGCAGTACTTC
CASSPQTGPHEQYF
>-|TRBJ2-7|TRBV2|-
TGTGCCAGCAGTGAGGAAACAGGCCTCTACGAGCAGTACTTC
CASSEETGLYEQYF
>TRBD1|TRBJ1-1|TRBV7-3|-
TGTGCCAGCAGCCTCCTAGGGACAGGGGTAACTGAAGCTTTCTTT
CASSLLGTGVTEAFF
>TRBD2|TRBJ2-3|TRBV7-3|-
TGTGCCAGCAGCTTAATGGCGGGAGGGGCCGATACGCAGTATTTT
CASSLMAGGADTQYF
>TRBD2|TRBJ2-7|TRBV6-6|-
TGTGCCACTTTGACTAGCGGGAGGGTGTCCTACGAGCAGTACTTC
CATLTSGRVSYEQYF
>-|TRBJ1-3|TRBV5-4|-
TGTGCCAGCAGACCGACGGTCTCTGGAAACACCATATATTTT
CASRPTVSGNTIYF
>-|TRBJ2-1|TRBV6-4|-
TGTGCCAGCAGTGACTCTACCAACAATGAGCAGTTCTTC
CASSDSTNNEQFF